This T cell receptor (beta chain) was identified in a study of T cells in Graves' hyperthyroidism and ophthalmopathy. Study-wide results and caveats: Stable hyperthyroidism was separated from ophthalmopathy by a model based on 13 V-J features.

Per germline, CDR1 SGHTA and CDR2 FQGNSA. The V segment lost 2 bases and the J segment 5 bases; nucleotides outside the gene matches: 7. This CDR3 comprises 17 residues. RNA transcripts served as the template for amplifying TCR beta CDR3 regions. A first-round RT-PCR of the TCR CDR3 used the HTBI primer set. TCRdb fed the multiplex PCR reads into MiXCR, producing one record per CDR3 protein. The sample contains roughly 510,000 distinct CDR3 sequences, about 46% of which appear only once. This clonotype was observed many times. Its antigen remains unidentified. The specimen sequenced was peripheral blood or thyroid tissue (not recorded which). This chain links TRBV7-2 with TRBJ2-3, with 13 bases lining up with TRBD2. This clonotype was sampled from an adult woman with Graves' disease, either hyperthyroidism or ophthalmopathy (not recorded which). In nucleotides, the CDR3 is TGTGCCAGCAGCTTAAGTTGGACTAGCGGGAGTGTAGATACGCAGTATTTT. Translated: CASSLSWTSGSVDTQYF.